This TCR beta chain was sequenced in a study of blood T cell repertoires in COVID-19. Background on the study: T cells, B-cell-depleted T cells, or PBMCs supplied cDNA or gDNA.

In germline, CDR1 is LNHDA, CDR2 SQIVND (reference sequence). Trimming removed 3 bases from V and 7 bases from J, with 13 bases in between. CDR3 length: 14 amino acids. Assay: immunoSEQ multiplex PCR; the TCRdb copy retains only in-frame clones and omits some. The sample holds around 300,000 clones, under 90% seen once. The sequence was obtained from a woman aged 25 to 39 with COVID-19, enrolled during active disease. The chain joins TRBV19 to TRBJ2-1; perhaps TRBD1 as D (6 bases). Sequenced sample: peripheral blood. The CDR3 DNA is TGTGCCAGTAGTATGGGGACATTTAGGAATGAGCAGTTCTTC. Its translation is CASSMGTFRNEQFF. Full variable domain (remainder filled in from reference TRBV19 and TRBJ2-1): DGGITQSPKYLFRKEGQNVTLSCEQNLNHDAMYWYRQDPGQGLRLIYYSQIVNDFQKGDIAEGYSVSREKKESFPLTVTSAQKNPTAFYLCASSMGTFRNEQFFGPGTRLTVL.